One and the same sample provided the 24 T cell receptor beta chains below, sequenced in a study of cytomegalovirus exposure and HLA in healthy donors. In the PCR, 60 Vbeta and 13 Jbeta primers were used. The repertoire was sequenced with immunoSEQ multiplex PCR; TCRdb's copy has only in-frame clones and lacks some. The repertoire consists of 120,000 or so clones, with roughly 70% occurring once and the leading ten covering approximately 3.9%. The sequenced sample was PBMCs. The receptors stem from a man between 35 and 55 years old in good health and CMV-seropositive.

The V and J genes are TRBV7-2 and TRBJ1-1; 9 bases are shared with TRBD1. V trimming: 4 bases; J trimming: 4 bases; junction bases outside the gene matches: 7. CDR1 SGHTA and CDR2 FQGNSA come from the germline V gene. The CDR3 runs 15 residues. In DNA form, the CDR3 reads TGTGCCAGCAGCTGGGACGCGACAGGGGGCACTGAAGCTTTCTTT. This codes for CASSWDATGGTEAFF.

DNA for the CDR3: TGTGCCAGCAGTGTACAGGGACTATACGAGCAGTACTTC. As protein: CASSVQGLYEQYF. This chain connects TRBV27 to TRBJ2-7; TRBD2 is a possible D gene (7 bases). The CDR3 is made up of 13 amino acids. V was pared by 5 bases and J by 4 bases, with 12 bases between. CDR1 and CDR2 (germline): MNHEY, SMNVEV (reference sequence).

The chain employs TRBV5-1 and TRBJ1-1; the match to TRBD1 covers 8 bases. Trimming cost V 7 bases and J 6 bases; bases outside gene matches: 5. Per the germline V gene, CDR1 is SGHRS and CDR2 is YFSETQ. The CDR3 is 12 residues long. The CDR3 reads CASSGQVSEAFF. CDR3 coding DNA: TGCGCCAGCTCGGGACAGGTCTCTGAAGCTTTCTTT.

The chain recombines TRBV5-6 with TRBJ2-5; 7 positions agree with TRBD1. The V gene end was trimmed by 4 bases and the J gene end by 3 bases; junction bases not matched to a gene: 3. Germline V gives CDR1 SGHDT, CDR2 YYEEEE. This CDR3 is 13 amino acids long. DNA of the CDR3: TGTGCCAGCAGCCGTGGGACAGAAGAGACCCAGTACTTC. Its translation: CASSRGTEETQYF.

The rearrangement links TRBV25-1 to TRBJ2-2, with TRBD1 matching over 9 bases. V lost 3 bases, J lost 5 bases, and 7 bases stayed unmatched. The CDR3 covers 16 residues. CDR1 and CDR2 from the germline V gene are MGHDK and SYGVNS. CDR3 sequence: CASSEVGTGTTGELFF. Written as DNA, the CDR3 is TGTGCCAGCAGTGAGGTTGGGACAGGGACGACCGGGGAGCTGTTTTTT.

The chain is built from TRBV4-3 and TRBJ1-1; D remains ambiguous. CDR3 length equals 14 residues. With 0 bases removed from V and 1 base from J, the gap between germline ends came to 6 bases. Germline V lookup: CDR1 LGHNA, CDR2 YSLEER. For the CDR3, the DNA is TGCGCCAGCAGCCAAGAACCGGGGAACACTGAAGCTTTCTTT. As protein: CASSQEPGNTEAFF.

The chain has TRBV28 and TRBJ2-5; 8 bases align to TRBD1. The germline V gene encodes CDR1 MDHEN and CDR2 SYDVKM. The ends lost 5 bases at V and 5 bases at J; junction bases unmatched: 10. The CDR3 is 15 amino acids. The CDR3 loop is CASSTDRGSGETQYF. The CDR3 coding sequence is TGTGCCAGCAGTACCGACAGGGGAAGTGGGGAGACCCAGTACTTC.

This clone was counted once. The chain carries TRBV6-5 and TRBJ1-1; D may be TRBD1 (6 bases). The germline gives CDR1 MNHEY, CDR2 SVGAGI. This CDR3 has 16 residues. The germline V and J ends were trimmed by 2 bases and 4 bases, with 17 bases remaining between them. The CDR3 loop is CASSYPQGPKGTEAFF. The CDR3 DNA sequence: TGTGCCAGCAGTTACCCCCAGGGGCCTAAAGGCACTGAAGCTTTCTTT.

Only one count was recorded for this clone. The chain recombines TRBV11-2 with TRBJ2-3; D is undetermined. Germline CDR1 is SGHAT and CDR2 is FQNNGV. This CDR3 region has 12 residues. Trimming left V 5 bases short and J 0 bases short, with 3 bases between. The CDR3 spells CASSLSTDTQYF. CDR3 nucleotides: TGTGCCAGCAGCCTAAGCACAGATACGCAGTATTTT.

J is TRBJ2-7 and V is TRBV6-1, with TRBD2 as a possible D gene (6 bases). The CDR3 spans 14 residues. Germline-derived CDR1 and CDR2 are MNHNS and SASEGT. Trimming took off 8 bases at V and 5 bases at J, with 19 bases between the two ends. The CDR3 here is CASLPGPGANEQYF. CDR3 nucleotide sequence: TGTGCCAGCCTCCCCGGCCCGGGAGCCAACGAGCAGTACTTC.

This sequence joins TRBV2 and TRBJ2-3, with D uncertain. V was clipped by 7 bases and J by 2 bases, with 7 bases between them. Germline loops: CDR1 SNHLY, CDR2 FYNNEI. The CDR3 loop spans 12 amino acids. The CDR3 here is CASKYFTDTQYF. In nucleotides, the CDR3 is TGTGCCAGCAAGTACTTCACAGATACGCAGTATTTT. Full variable domain (remainder filled in from reference TRBV2 and TRBJ2-3): EPEVTQTPSHQVTQMGQEVILRCVPISNHLYFYWYRQILGQKVEFLVSFYNNEISEKSEIFDDQFSVERPDGSNFTLKIRSTKLEDSAMYFCASKYFTDTQYFGPGTRLTVL.

The rearrangement uses TRBV29-1 and TRBJ2-3, with 15 bases matching TRBD2. The CDR3 is made up of 16 amino acids. V trimming: 6 bases; J trimming: 8 bases; junction bases outside the gene matches: 12. Germline V CDR1 and CDR2: SQVTM, ANQGSEA. The CDR3 coding sequence is TGCAGCGTCATAATCGGACTAGCGGGGGGGCCTGGTACGCAGTATTTT. Translating gives CSVIIGLAGGPGTQYF.

V gene TRBV7-2 combines with J gene TRBJ1-4; no clear D. Germline lookup yields CDR1 SGHTA and CDR2 FQGNSA. This CDR3 has 13 amino acids. V was pared by 3 bases and J by 13 bases, with 15 bases between. The DNA for the CDR3 is TGTGCCAGCAGCTTCACCCCCAGCCCGGGACTGTTTTTT. It yields the protein CASSFTPSPGLFF.

This chain connects TRBV4-1 to TRBJ2-2; a possible D gene is TRBD1 (6 bases). CDR1 MGHRA and CDR2 YSYEKL come from the germline V gene. This CDR3 contains 18 residues. V was clipped by 1 base and J by 7 bases, with 22 bases between them. DNA for the CDR3: TGCGCCAGCAGCCAAGGACTTTCAGACAGGACCCGGGGCGGGGAGCTGTTTTTT. It yields the protein CASSQGLSDRTRGGELFF.

The CDR3 spells CASSLAQGVNTEAFF. In DNA, the CDR3 is TGTGCCAGCAGCTTGGCGCAGGGGGTGAACACTGAAGCTTTCTTT. The V call is TRBV7-9, the J call TRBJ1-1, with 7 bases lining up with TRBD1. Trimming took 3 bases from V and 0 from J; bases not matched to a gene: 4. The CDR3 is 15 residues long. The germline CDR1 and CDR2 sequences are SEHNR and FQNEAQ (reference sequence).

The CDR3 sequence is CASSLSGRGYEQYF. CDR3 nucleotide sequence: TGTGCCAGCAGTTTAAGCGGGAGAGGCTACGAGCAGTACTTC. The genes are TRBV28 and TRBJ2-7; the match to TRBD2 covers 8 bases. The CDR3 has 14 residues. The germline gives CDR1 MDHEN, CDR2 SYDVKM. The V and J ends lost 2 bases and 3 bases, in that order; junction bases with no gene match: 3.

The chain carries TRBV6-1 and TRBJ1-4; D perhaps matches TRBD1 (5 bases). V was cut by 2 bases and J by 8 bases, with 18 bases left in between. The CDR3 has 16 amino acids. Germline CDR1 MNHNS, CDR2 SASEGT. CDR3 amino acids: CASSEQGDSLGEKLFF. As DNA, the CDR3 is TGTGCCAGCAGTGAACAAGGGGACTCACTTGGGGAAAAACTGTTTTTT.

The gene calls are TRBV29-1 and TRBJ2-7, with 9 bases that match TRBD2. The V segment lost 6 bases and the J segment 3 bases; nucleotides outside the gene matches: 6. The CDR3 is made up of 13 amino acids. The germline V gene has CDR1 SQVTM and CDR2 ANQGSEA. The CDR3 region has the DNA TGCAGCGTCGGGACTAGCACCCTCTACGAGCAGTACTTC. Protein: CSVGTSTLYEQYF.

CDR3 sequence (DNA): TGTGCCAGCAGCAGTCGGACAGGGCACTCCTACGAGCAGTACTTC. Its protein product is CASSSRTGHSYEQYF. The genes are TRBV9 and TRBJ2-7, with 8 bases that match TRBD1. The length of the CDR3 is 15 residues. J was trimmed by 0 bases and V by 4 bases; bases with no gene match: 6. Looked up from germline, CDR1 is SGDLS and CDR2 is YYNGEE.

The chain couples TRBV19 to TRBJ2-2, with a weak D call TRBD1 (5 bases). V lost 10 bases and J lost 5, with 17 bases in between. This CDR3 has 14 amino acids. Looked up from germline, CDR1 is LNHDA and CDR2 is SQIVND (reference sequence). As DNA, the CDR3 is TGTGCCACCCGAGGCCAGGGTTGGACCGGGGAGCTGTTTTTT. Its protein product is CATRGQGWTGELFF.

This chain uses TRBV5-4 with TRBJ1-1; D unresolved. The length of the CDR3 is 13 residues. V was pared by 1 base and J by 1 base, with 5 bases between. Germline V gene lookup returns CDR1 SGHNT and CDR2 YYREEE (reference sequence). The CDR3 reads CASSLTANTEAFF. The DNA for the CDR3 is TGTGCCAGCAGCTTGACAGCGAACACTGAAGCTTTCTTT.

CDR3 protein: CASLRGRGGYNEQFF. The CDR3 region has the DNA TGTGCCAGCCTTCGGGGGCGGGGGGGCTACAATGAGCAGTTCTTC. This chain joins TRBV6-8 and TRBJ2-1; TRBD2 matches 9 bases. The CDR3 contains 15 residues. V shed 8 bases, J shed 3 bases, and the junction held 8 bases outside the gene matches. Per the germline V gene, CDR1 is MNHGY and CDR2 is SAAAGT.

Regarding this clone: This CDR3 is also generated by other DNA sequences in the sample. The chain is built from TRBV15 and TRBJ1-3, with D hard to call. Trimming removed 0 bases at V and 1 base at J, with 7 bases between. CDR3 size: 15 residues. Germline loops: CDR1 LNHNV, CDR2 YYDKDF (reference sequence). The CDR3 is CATSRDRGSGNTIYF. The CDR3 region has the DNA TGTGCCACCAGCAGAGATCGCGGATCTGGAAACACCATATATTTT.

The chain employs TRBV6-5 and TRBJ1-2, with TRBD1 as a possible D gene (5 bases). Germline lookup yields CDR1 MNHEY and CDR2 SVGAGI. V lost 7 bases and J lost 8, with 20 bases in between. CDR3 size: 14 residues. The DNA for the CDR3 is TGTGCCAGCACCCCAAGGGAGGCAGGGCGAGGCTACACCTTC. This sequence encodes CASTPREAGRGYTF.